The T cell receptor (beta chain) under discussion was sequenced for a study of blood T cell repertoires in COVID-19. Overall study context: Donors in the United States, Italy and Spain gave samples during acute or convalescent COVID-19. T cells, B-cell-depleted T cells, or PBMCs provided the cDNA or gDNA that served as material.

Methods used by the authors: Amplifying reference gene primers gave estimates of nucleated cell counts. Sequencing was performed with immunoSEQ multiplex PCR; in TCRdb, only in-frame clones are kept and a portion is missing. The V and J calls and the clone size are those of that table, but D and trimming were determined from the DNA. Among 110,000 to 150,000 clones listed, 79% were seen once. The CDR3 sequence is 16 residues long. V shed 2 bases and J 5 bases; nucleotides not matched to a gene: 9. Germline V gene lookup returns CDR1 LGHDT and CDR2 YNNKEL (reference sequence). Sequencing input: peripheral blood. The source of this sequence is an older woman with COVID-19, enrolled during active disease. The chain uses TRBV3-1 (or the pseudogene TRBV3-2) and TRBJ1-5; 7 bases are shared with TRBD1. CDR3 nucleotides: TGTGCCAGCAGCCAATGGAGGGGGCGATCGGATCAGCCCCAGCATTTT. Residues: CASSQWRGRSDQPQHF.